This is a list of T cell receptor beta chains from one sample in a study of CD8 T cells in ankylosing spondylitis. A single record per CDR3 protein comes from TCRdb applying MiXCR to the 5' RACE reads. The sample holds under 10,000 distinct CDR3 sequences; 3.9% are singletons and the top ten take roughly a tenth. The sequencing sample was made of blood, either unsorted or a sorted T cell fraction (not recorded which). Receptors were obtained from a female donor with ankylosing spondylitis or in good health (not recorded which). Each CDR3 is given with its conserved first and last residue. Fields, in order: V gene, D gene, clone size, J gene, CDR3 protein, CDR3 DNA. D genes are given only for firm matches. Clone size appears in some rows only: once, few, many, or a class for an expanded clone.

>TRBV9|TRBD2|many|TRBJ2-3
CASSAGTSGGEGTDTQYF
TGTGCCAGCAGCGCGGGGACTAGCGGGGGGGAAGGGACAGATACGCAGTATTTT
>TRBV9|-|medium-sized|TRBJ2-7
CASSVASQAYEQYF
TGTGCCAGCAGCGTAGCTTCACAGGCCTACGAGCAGTACTTC
>TRBV9|-|medium-sized|TRBJ1-5
CASSVGAGVNQPQHF
TGTGCCAGCAGCGTAGGAGCAGGGGTTAATCAGCCCCAGCATTTT
>TRBV9|TRBD1|many|TRBJ1-2
CASSAGTAHNYGYTF
TGTGCCAGCAGCGCCGGGACAGCGCATAACTATGGCTACACCTTC
>TRBV9|TRBD2|-|TRBJ2-1
CASSVGPGGVYNEQFF
TGTGCCAGCAGCGTAGGACCCGGGGGGGTATACAATGAGCAGTTCTTC
>TRBV9|TRBD1|many|TRBJ2-7
CASSDPGQGDTYEQYF
TGTGCCAGCAGCGACCCGGGACAGGGGGACACCTACGAGCAGTACTTC
>TRBV9|TRBD1|medium-sized|TRBJ1-1
CASSVQGVMNTEAFF
TGTGCCAGCAGCGTACAGGGGGTTATGAACACTGAAGCTTTCTTT
>TRBV9|TRBD1|few|TRBJ2-1
CASSVGQVAYNEQFF
TGTGCCAGCAGCGTGGGACAGGTGGCCTACAATGAGCAGTTCTTC
>TRBV9|-|many|TRBJ1-4
CASSVVGQSGEKLFF
TGTGCCAGCAGCGTAGTTGGGCAGAGCGGTGAAAAACTGTTTTTT
>TRBV9|-|medium-sized|TRBJ1-1
CASSVPAVGGEAFF
TGTGCCAGCAGCGTACCGGCGGTGGGGGGTGAAGCTTTCTTT
>TRBV9|-|many|TRBJ1-2
CASSTTNYGYTF
TGTGCCAGCAGCACCACTAACTATGGCTACACCTTC
>TRBV9|-|-|TRBJ2-3
CASSVEGDHTDTQYF
TGTGCCAGCAGCGTAGAAGGGGACCACACAGATACGCAGTATTTT
>TRBV9|-|many|TRBJ2-2
CASTPLGGANTGELFF
TGTGCCAGCACCCCTCTGGGGGGCGCGAACACCGGGGAGCTGTTTTTT
>TRBV9|TRBD1|many|TRBJ2-7
CASSSGPGTASYEQYF
TGTGCCAGCAGCTCCGGACCCGGGACAGCCTCCTACGAGCAGTACTTC
>TRBV9|-|-|TRBJ1-1
CASSPSGSTEAFF
TGTGCCAGCAGCCCCAGTGGTTCCACTGAAGCTTTCTTT
>TRBV9|-|many|TRBJ2-3
CASSLNWGRSTDTQYF
TGTGCCAGCAGCCTAAACTGGGGGCGAAGCACAGATACGCAGTATTTT
>TRBV9|-|-|TRBJ1-4
CASSVERGKLFF
TGTGCCAGCAGCGTAGAACGGGGAAAACTGTTTTTT
>TRBV9|-|medium-sized|TRBJ1-2
CASSVADSQYGYTF
TGTGCCAGCAGCGTAGCGGACAGTCAATATGGCTACACCTTC
>TRBV9|-|medium-sized|TRBJ1-2
CASSVNRDTPNYGYTF
TGTGCCAGCAGCGTAAACCGGGACACTCCTAACTATGGCTACACCTTC
>TRBV9|TRBD2|medium-sized|TRBJ2-1
CASSGGPGLDEQFF
TGTGCCTCCAGCGGGGGGCCGGGTTTGGATGAGCAGTTCTTC
>TRBV9|-|many|TRBJ2-1
CASSVGGHPRELYNEQFF
TGTGCCAGCAGCGTAGGAGGACACCCCAGGGAGCTCTACAATGAGCAGTTCTTC
>TRBV9|-|many|TRBJ2-7
CASSPSGSSYEQYF
TGTGCCAGCAGCCCCTCGGGGAGCTCCTACGAGCAGTACTTC
>TRBV9|-|many|TRBJ1-1
CASSVAWGDTEAFF
TGTGCCAGCAGCGTAGCATGGGGGGACACAGAAGCTTTCTTT
>TRBV9|TRBD1|medium-sized|TRBJ1-1
CASSEEGQSTEAFF
TGTGCCAGCAGCGAGGAGGGACAGAGCACTGAAGCTTTCTTT
>TRBV9|-|medium-sized|TRBJ2-1
CASSVVPEYNEQFF
TGTGCCAGCAGCGTAGTTCCCGAATACAATGAGCAGTTCTTC
>TRBV9|-|many|TRBJ2-4
CASSPLGGYEAKNIQYF
TGTGCCAGCAGCCCCCTGGGCGGTTATGAGGCCAAAAACATTCAGTACTTC
>TRBV9|-|many|TRBJ2-2
CASSFRGTSRTGELFF
TGTGCCAGCAGCTTCCGGGGGACAAGTCGCACCGGGGAGCTGTTTTTT
>TRBV9|-|medium-sized|TRBJ2-1
CASSVNGNEQFF
TGTGCCAGCAGCGTAAACGGCAATGAGCAGTTCTTC
>TRBV9|TRBD1|many|TRBJ2-1
CASSETGLREQFF
TGTGCCAGCAGCGAGACAGGGCTTCGTGAGCAGTTCTTC
>TRBV9|-|many|TRBJ2-7
CASSVGGQRSYEQYF
TGTGCCAGCAGCGTAGGAGGACAGCGTTCCTACGAGCAGTACTTC
>TRBV9|-|many|TRBJ2-3
CASSGPGGVRDTQYF
TGTGCCAGCAGCGGCCCTGGAGGGGTACGGGATACGCAGTATTTT
>TRBV9|TRBD2|medium-sized|TRBJ2-1
CASSEASGGYNEQFF
TGTGCCAGCAGCGAGGCTAGCGGGGGATACAATGAGCAGTTCTTC
>TRBV9|-|many|TRBJ2-1
CASSGGLSYNEQFF
TGTGCCAGCAGCGGGGGACTCAGCTACAATGAGCAGTTCTTC
>TRBV9|-|medium-sized|TRBJ1-2
CASSGSYGGYGYTF
TGTGCCAGCAGCGGATCCTATGGAGGCTATGGCTACACCTTC
>TRBV9|-|many|TRBJ2-5
CASSVGDRGGQETQYF
TGTGCCAGCAGCGTAGGGGACCGGGGCGGGCAAGAGACCCAGTACTTC
>TRBV9|TRBD2|many|TRBJ2-1
CASSVAGGSNEQFF
TGTGCCAGCAGCGTAGCGGGGGGTTCAAATGAGCAGTTCTTC
>TRBV9|-|many|TRBJ2-7
CASSPDSSYEQYF
TGTGCCAGCAGCCCGGACAGCTCCTACGAGCAGTACTTC
>TRBV9|-|medium-sized|TRBJ1-1
CASSVGSLNTEAFF
TGTGCCAGCAGCGTAGGCAGCTTGAACACTGAAGCTTTCTTT
>TRBV9|-|medium-sized|TRBJ2-1
CASSFGAAEQFF
TGTGCCAGCAGTTTTGGGGCGGCTGAGCAGTTCTTC
>TRBV9|TRBD1|many|TRBJ2-1
CASSVVGTGGYNEQFF
TGTGCCAGCAGCGTAGTGGGGACAGGGGGCTACAATGAGCAGTTCTTC
>TRBV9|-|medium-sized|TRBJ1-1
CASSVGFSNTEAFF
TGTGCCAGCAGCGTTGGTTTCTCGAACACTGAAGCTTTCTTT
>TRBV9|-|many|TRBJ2-2
CASSAGVTGELFF
TGTGCCAGCAGCGCAGGGGTCACCGGGGAGCTGTTTTTT
>TRBV9|-|many|TRBJ2-1
CASSVEGGGYNEQFF
TGTGCCAGCAGCGTAGAAGGGGGTGGCTACAATGAGCAGTTCTTC
>TRBV9|-|many|TRBJ2-5
CASSAEDTYQETQYF
TGTGCCAGCAGCGCGGAGGACACCTACCAAGAGACCCAGTACTTC
>TRBV9|-|many|TRBJ1-2
CASSVALPGGNYGYTF
TGTGCCAGCAGCGTAGCTTTACCGGGGGGAAACTATGGCTACACCTTC
>TRBV9|TRBD2|few|TRBJ2-5
CASSSTGTSGETQYF
TGTGCCAGCAGCTCAACCGGGACTAGTGGAGAGACCCAGTACTTC
>TRBV9|-|medium-sized|TRBJ2-1
CASSVARSSYNEQFF
TGTGCCAGCAGCGTAGCAAGAAGCTCCTACAATGAGCAGTTCTTC
>TRBV9|-|few|TRBJ2-2
CASSVAFGELFF
TGTGCCAGCAGCGTAGCTTTCGGGGAGCTGTTTTTT
>TRBV9|-|many|TRBJ2-1
CASSLTTGNEQFF
TGTGCCAGCAGCTTAACAACAGGGAATGAGCAGTTCTTC
>TRBV9|-|many|TRBJ1-6
CASSPGHGGSPLHF
TGTGCCAGCAGCCCCGGACACGGGGGTTCACCCCTCCACTTT
>TRBV9|-|many|TRBJ2-7
CASSVGQLAYEQYF
TGTGCCAGCAGCGTAGGACAGCTAGCCTACGAGCAGTACTTC
>TRBV9|TRBD2|many|TRBJ2-3
CASSELAGPGDTQYF
TGTGCCAGCAGCGAACTAGCGGGGCCCGGGGATACGCAGTATTTT
>TRBV9|TRBD1|medium-sized|TRBJ2-2
CASSPDSQGVTGELFF
TGTGCCAGCAGCCCCGATTCGCAGGGGGTCACCGGGGAGCTGTTTTTT
>TRBV9|-|medium-sized|TRBJ2-2
CASSPDSNTGELFF
TGTGCCAGCAGCCCTGACAGCAACACCGGGGAGCTGTTTTTT
>TRBV9|TRBD2|many|TRBJ2-2
CASSPRAGGNTGELFF
TGTGCCAGCAGCCCACGAGCGGGGGGAAACACCGGGGAGCTGTTTTTT
>TRBV9|-|-|TRBJ2-1
CASSVVQGGYNEQFF
TGTGCCAGCAGCGTAGTGCAGGGGGGGTACAATGAGCAGTTCTTC
>TRBV9|-|many|TRBJ2-1
CASSVDSGAYNEQFF
TGTGCCAGCAGCGTAGACTCGGGCGCCTACAATGAGCAGTTCTTC
>TRBV9|-|many|TRBJ2-2
CASSPTGLGELFF
TGTGCCAGCAGCCCAACAGGGCTCGGGGAGCTGTTTTTT
>TRBV9|TRBD1|many|TRBJ2-5
CASSGWGQNQETQYF
TGTGCCAGCAGCGGATGGGGACAGAACCAAGAGACCCAGTACTTC
>TRBV9|-|once|TRBJ2-1
CASSAGDRTYNEQFF
TGTGCCAGCAGCGCCGGAGACAGAACCTACAATGAGCAGTTCTTC